The TCR beta chain described here comes from a study of T cells in tumors after PD-1 blockade. Study summary: Peripheral blood samples averaged 36,536 unique clonotypes and 95,000 to 120,000 templates.

Germline V gives CDR1 SGHRS, CDR2 YFSETQ. The CDR3 is made up of 15 amino acids. J was trimmed by 2 bases and V by 2 bases; bases with no gene match: 6. Clones were read by immunoSEQ multiplex PCR, and TCRdb kept only the in-frame ones, dropping some. The repertoire holds more than 40,000 clones, with approximately 79% as singletons. The sample consisted of PBMCs, taken before anti-PD-1 therapy. The chain carries TRBV5-1 and TRBJ1-2, with 7 bases lining up with TRBD1. The TCR comes from a human donor with advanced basal cell or squamous cell carcinoma (not recorded which). CDR3 sequence: CASSFIDRANYGYTF. CDR3 bases: TGCGCCAGCAGCTTCATTGACAGGGCGAACTATGGCTACACCTTC.